Shown below are 22 T cell receptor beta chains from a single sample sequenced in a study of T cell clonotyping in hematopoietic cell transplantation. Libraries were prepared by immunoSEQ multiplex PCR; TCRdb keeps only in-frame clonotypes and omits some of them. The table shows roughly 5,300 clones, with around three quarters occurring only once. The sequences come from peripheral blood mononuclear cells, collected 100 days after allogeneic stem cell transplant. The receptor set was obtained from a male patient aged 60 to 75 who had an allogeneic stem cell transplant, so T cells may come from the graft donor. Some clones in this sample may be carry-over from other donors' samples.

The chain links TRBV7-6 to TRBJ2-5, with D uncertain. The CDR3 loop spans 13 amino acids. The germline gives CDR1 SGHVS, CDR2 FNYEAQ. V was cut by 5 bases and J by 2 bases, with 9 bases left in between. CDR3 nucleotide sequence: TGTGCCAGCAGCCCACGACGGCAAGAGACCCAGTACTTC. Protein product: CASSPRRQETQYF.

In DNA, the CDR3 is TGCGCCAGCAGCGGCGGGGGGCAATGGGGAGAGACCCAGTACTTC. It is translated as CASSGGGQWGETQYF. V usage is TRBV5-1 and J usage is TRBJ2-5; TRBD2 aligns across 8 bases. V was clipped by 4 bases and J by 4 bases; unmatched bases: 9. Germline values: CDR1 SGHRS, CDR2 YFSETQ. The CDR3 loop spans 15 amino acids.

The DNA of the CDR3 is TGCGCCAGCAGCCAAAGCGACTGGTCGAACACCGGGGAGCTGTTTTTT. Translation: CASSQSDWSNTGELFF. J is TRBJ2-2 and V is TRBV4-3; D is unresolved. V lost 2 bases to trimming and J lost 0 bases, with 10 bases between them. The CDR3 runs 16 residues. Per germline, CDR1 LGHNA and CDR2 YSLEER.

A note on this clone: At one end the junction does not follow the germline gene, possibly because of a read error. This CDR3 is CASQAGPLEMNF. The DNA for the CDR3 is TGTGCCAGCCAGGCGGGACCCTTAGAGATGAACTTC. V gene TRBV6-5 combines with J gene TRBJ2-7; the D gene is possibly TRBD2 (6 bases). Germline V CDR1 and CDR2: MNHEY, SVGAGI. The length of the CDR3 is 12 residues.

J is TRBJ1-4 and V is TRBV4-3; 7 positions match TRBD1. Unmatched junction bases numbered 7, after V lost 4 bases and J lost 8 bases. Germline CDR1 is LGHNA and CDR2 is YSLEER. The CDR3 spans 14 residues. The CDR3 DNA sequence: TGCGCCAGCAGCCCACAACAGGGGACCGAAAAACTGTTTTTT. Residues: CASSPQQGTEKLFF.

The rearrangement links TRBV18 to TRBJ2-2, with a weak D call TRBD2 (5 bases). Per germline, CDR1 KGHSH and CDR2 LQKENI. CDR3 size: 16 residues. The V end lost 2 bases, the J end lost 2 bases, and 12 bases lay between the germline ends. The CDR3, as DNA: TGTGCCAGCTCACCAGAAACTAGAGGTAACACCGGGGAGCTGTTTTTT. This encodes CASSPETRGNTGELFF. Using reference TRBV18 and TRBJ2-2 for the parts outside the CDR3, the full variable domain is NAGVMQNPRHLVRRRGQEARLRCSPMKGHSHVYWYRQLPEEGLKFMVYLQKENIIDESGMPKERFSAEFPKEGPSILRIQQVVRGDSAAYFCASSPETRGNTGELFFGEGSRLTVL.

There are a few counts of this clone. This chain connects TRBV6-4 to TRBJ2-2; D is ambiguous. Deletions cut 3 bases from V and 7 bases from J, with 12 bases between. The germline V gene has CDR1 MRHNA and CDR2 SNTAGT. The CDR3 length is 14 residues. Here the CDR3 DNA reads TGTGCCAGCAGTGAAATCCATCCGGGCGGGGAGCTGTTTTTT. This encodes CASSEIHPGGELFF.

Here the CDR3 DNA reads TGTGCCTGGAGTGCCCGGACAGGGCGCTACGAGCAGTACTTC. This encodes CAWSARTGRYEQYF. The gene calls are TRBV30 and TRBJ2-7; the match to TRBD1 covers 8 bases. Trimming at V came to 1 base and at J to 3 bases, leaving 5 bases not matched to a gene. Germline CDR1 reads GTSNPN; CDR2 reads SVGIG (reference sequence). The CDR3 spans 14 residues.

V is TRBV10-3 and J is TRBJ2-5; a possible D gene is TRBD2 (5 bases). The J call may be mistaken, given a closer DNA end match to TRBJ2-7. The CDR3 has 13 amino acids. Germline V CDR1 and CDR2: ENHRY, SYGVKD. Here the CDR3 reads CAIRDTSSNEQYF. For the CDR3, the DNA is TGTGCCATCAGGGATACTAGTTCCAACGAGCAGTACTTC.

The rearrangement uses TRBV10-3 and TRBJ2-1; D possibly corresponds to TRBD1 (5 bases). The CDR3 extends over 15 amino acids. The V gene lost 8 bases and the J gene lost 4 bases, with 18 bases spanning the gap. The germline gives CDR1 ENHRY, CDR2 SYGVKD. This CDR3 reads CAIQVQGVFYNEQFF. The CDR3 nucleotides are TGTGCCATCCAAGTACAAGGGGTCTTTTACAATGAGCAGTTCTTC.

J is TRBJ2-1 and V is TRBV5-1, with D perhaps matching TRBD1 (6 bases). This CDR3 comprises 13 residues. V lost 2 bases and J 10 bases, leaving 13 bases between the germline ends. The germline CDR1 and CDR2 sequences are SGHRS and YFSETQ. The CDR3 loop reads CASSFLQGGEQFF. CDR3 nucleotide sequence: TGCGCCAGCAGCTTCCTACAGGGCGGAGAGCAGTTCTTC.

The V call is TRBV6-5, the J call TRBJ2-7, with TRBD1 as a possible D gene (6 bases). Between the trimmed V and J ends, which lost 5 bases and 1 base, there was a span of 15 bases. The length of the CDR3 is 15 residues. Germline assignment: CDR1 MNHEY and CDR2 SVGAGI. The CDR3 DNA follows: TGTGCCAGCAGTAGTTTTGGGGGCTGGTCCTACGAGCAGTACTTC. It encodes CASSSFGGWSYEQYF.

The chain uses TRBV6-5 and TRBJ1-1; maybe TRBD1 (6 bases). This CDR3 is built from 16 residues. The germline gives CDR1 MNHEY, CDR2 SVGAGI. V was cut by 2 bases and J by 0 bases, with 13 bases left in between. CDR3 in amino acids: CASSYAVTGLNTEAFF. DNA of the CDR3: TGTGCCAGCAGTTACGCCGTGACAGGCCTGAACACTGAAGCTTTCTTT.

This rearrangement joins TRBV27 to TRBJ2-3; TRBD2 is a possible D gene (6 bases). The germline V and J ends were trimmed by 6 bases and 4 bases, with 17 bases remaining between them. Germline V gene sequence: CDR1 MNHEY, CDR2 SMNVEV (reference sequence). The CDR3 extends over 15 amino acids. CDR3 DNA sequence: TGTGCCAGCAGCCTTGTCTTCGGGAGTTCAGATACGCAGTATTTT. Protein sequence: CASSLVFGSSDTQYF.

J is TRBJ2-3 and V is TRBV7-3, with TRBD2 identical over 7 bases. The length of the CDR3 is 15 residues. Germline V CDR1 and CDR2: SGHTA, FQGTGA. The V segment lost 0 bases and the J segment 4 bases; nucleotides outside the gene matches: 4. This chain's CDR3 is CASSLTAGDADTQYF. In nucleotides, the CDR3 is TGTGCCAGCAGCTTAACTGCGGGAGATGCAGATACGCAGTATTTT.

The V call is TRBV19, the J call TRBJ2-3; 9 bases are a match to TRBD2. J lost 0 bases, V lost 6 bases, and 1 base had no gene match. This CDR3 is 14 amino acids long. Looked up from germline, CDR1 is LNHDA and CDR2 is SQIVND (reference sequence). CDR3 DNA sequence: TGTGCCAGTAGACTAGCGGGTAGCACAGATACGCAGTATTTT. Amino acid sequence: CASRLAGSTDTQYF.

This clone was counted between two and nine times. Other DNA sequences in the sample encode the same CDR3. The chain joins TRBV7-6 to TRBJ1-5, with 11 bases fitting TRBD1. There are 15 residues in the CDR3. In germline, CDR1 is SGHVS, CDR2 FNYEAQ. Trimming took 3 bases from V and 6 from J; bases not matched to a gene: 4. CDR3 in amino acids: CASSFGQGAGQPQHF. Here the CDR3 DNA reads TGTGCCAGCAGCTTCGGACAGGGGGCTGGTCAGCCCCAGCATTTT.

The chain employs TRBV4-3 and TRBJ2-2; possibly TRBD1 for D (5 bases). CDR3 length equals 16 residues. Trimming shortened V by 0 bases and J by 0 bases, and 8 bases separated the two germline ends. Germline CDR1 and CDR2: LGHNA and YSLEER. The CDR3 sequence: CASSQDQGANTGELFF. CDR3 nucleotide sequence: TGCGCCAGCAGCCAAGATCAGGGCGCGAACACCGGGGAGCTGTTTTTT.

The chain has TRBV5-4 and TRBJ2-7; 14 nucleotides line up with TRBD2. Trimming at V came to 4 bases and at J to 0 bases, leaving 3 bases not matched to a gene. Germline CDR1 and CDR2: SGHNT and YYREEE (reference sequence). CDR3 size: 16 residues. The CDR3 reads CASSRTSGGISYEQYF. The CDR3 nucleotides read TGTGCCAGCAGCCGGACTAGCGGGGGGATCTCCTACGAGCAGTACTTC.

This clone was observed a single time. This chain joins TRBV11-2 and TRBJ2-7; 7 nucleotides align to TRBD1. Germline CDR1 reads SGHAT; CDR2 reads FQNNGV. This CDR3 spans 14 amino acids. V lost 2 bases, J lost 1 base, and 2 bases stayed unmatched. CDR3 bases: TGTGCCAGCAGCTTATTACAGGGGTCCTACGAGCAGTACTTC. Translated, it gives CASSLLQGSYEQYF.

Sample share makes this clone large (0.1 to 1%). The J gene is TRBJ1-5, the V gene TRBV5-8, with 10 bases fitting TRBD1. Germline CDR1 SGHTS, CDR2 YDEGEE. V trimming: 2 bases; J trimming: 1 base; junction bases outside the gene matches: 9. The CDR3 contains 18 residues. The CDR3 DNA reads TGTGCCAGCAGCTTAGGACAGGGGGGTCTAGAAAGCAATCAGCCCCAGCATTTT. It specifies CASSLGQGGLESNQPQHF.

The sample holds a few counts of this clone. J is TRBJ2-7 and V is TRBV6-4, with 9 positions matching TRBD1. The ends lost 6 bases at V and 4 bases at J; junction bases unmatched: 7. Looked up from germline, CDR1 is MRHNA and CDR2 is SNTAGT. CDR3 length equals 14 residues. The CDR3 DNA sequence: TGTGCCAGCAGGGTACAGGGGGCATCATACGAGCAGTACTTC. Translating it yields CASRVQGASYEQYF.